This T cell receptor beta chain was sequenced during a study of T cell responses to AZD1222 COVID-19 vaccine (dated by TCRdb to 2020 to 2023). Regarding the study in general: AZD1222 recipients with second doses at about 4 weeks or about 12 weeks were pooled, because spike-specific TCR depth and breadth did not differ between schedules. A total of just over 230 trial participants underwent TCR sequencing, of whom some 200 had received two doses of AZD1222 and 26 had received two doses of the MenACWY control vaccine. Trial participants were enrolled into age subgroups of 18-55, 56-69 and 70-plus years, which contained 148, 28 and 57 TCR-sequenced participants, respectively. The paper's findings and limits, for the study overall: In the small 56-69-year group, the increase in depth fell short of significance, most likely because of low power. Conclusions about previously exposed vaccinees are limited, since just a handful of AZD1222 recipients were seropositive for SARS-CoV-2 at baseline. The whole spike protein was spanned by vaccine-associated CD4 TCRs, and dominant responses were seen in regions 160-218 and 743-854. Nearly half of unique spike-specific TCRs reportedly recognized epitopes outside regions mutated in the B.1.351 and B.1.1.7 variants. Because no day 14 peak-response samples were available, the repertoires could be characterized only after the peak T cell response. A significant rise in spike-specific TCR breadth and depth was observed after two AZD1222 doses relative to day 0 and relative to MenACWY recipients. Participants were mostly white British, with more females than males. The authors suggested clonal diversity may have been underestimated.

The sample's time point label, decoded: baseline before first vaccination. Vaccinee samples were obtained from the UK trials COV001 and COV002, which included a single-blind randomized controlled phase 2/3 trial of AZD1222 (ChAdOx1 nCoV-19) in healthy adults. For TCRbeta chain sequencing, PBMC samples from trial participants were taken at day 0 and at day 28 after the second dose. Details on this clone: Its antigen remains undetermined. Base quality data are lacking; no much larger clone is found one base away.

The CDR3 regions of human TCRbeta chains were analyzed by immunosequencing. In the authors' own workflow: TCRs in the repertoires were compared against a reference library of SARS-CoV-2-specific TCRs that had been generated with the MIRA antigen-specificity platform. Breadth was defined as the fraction of unique TCRs that were SARS-CoV-2-associated. Depth was defined as the fraction of total T cells that were SARS-CoV-2-associated. Using the MIRA data, each spike-specific TCR was assigned both to the spike region to which the TCR was reactive and to a CD4 or CD8 class. Log10-transformed breadth and depth values were compared by one-way ANOVA with Sidak's multiple comparisons tests. Not all clones reach the TCRdb copy of this immuneACCESS table, which keeps in-frame sequences only. Checked studies attribute under half of the gap to unresolved V genes and leave the rest unexplained. D and trimming were read from the DNA, whereas the V and J calls and clone size are those reported in that table. The sample table shows roughly 97,000 clones, and roughly 90% are seen once. The ten largest clones take up approximately 7% of the sample.

The receptor comes from an adult in good health. The sequencing here drew on peripheral blood, taken on day 0 of AZD1222 vaccination.

The sequenced DNA is TGTGCCAGCAGATCCGGACAGAGAATCGGTAGCGAGCAGTACTTC. Its protein product is CASRSGQRIGSEQYF. Rearrangement joined TRBV28 to TRBJ2-7; the D gene is perhaps TRBD1, from 6 matching bases. The CDR3 sequence holds 15 residues, the cysteine and phenylalanine included. Of the read, only the CDR3 DNA is kept; its 45 bases are in frame from base 1. The germline V gene provides CDR1 MDHEN and CDR2 SYDVKM. Trimming removed 6 bases from V and 6 bases from J, leaving 21 bases between the germline ends. Extended through the reference TRBV28 and TRBJ2-7 proteins, this CDR3 yields the full variable domain: DVKVTQSSRYLVKRTGEKVFLECVQDMDHENMFWYRQDPGLGLRLIYFSYDVKMKEKGDIPEGYSVSREKKERFSLILESASTNQTSMYLCASRSGQRIGSEQYFGPGTRLTVT.